The rows below give T cell receptor beta chains drawn from one sample of a study of shared clonotypes between healthy human individuals. Produced via immunoSEQ multiplex PCR; TCRdb's table is partial and in-frame only. The sample lists 2 million to 2.5 million clones, 93% occurring once. Sequencing input: naive CD4+ T cells from PBMCs. The receptors were gathered from a man between 18 and 35 years old in good health. Some clones in this sample may be carry-over from other donors' samples. CDR3s include the opening cysteine and the closing phenylalanine or tryptophan. D genes are given only for firm matches. The size of a clone is reported for some rows only, either as once, few or many, or as a class for expanded clones.

TRBJ2-3 | - | - | TRBV7-8 | TGTGCCAGCAGCTTAGCAGTCACAGATACGCAGTATTTT | CASSLAVTDTQYF
TRBJ2-7 | - | - | TRBV10-3 | TGTGCCATCAGTGAAGGGCAGATCTACGAGCAGTACTTC | CAISEGQIYEQYF
TRBJ2-5 | TRBD1 | once | TRBV29-1 | TGCAGCGCCTTTGTCCCACAGGGGCAAGAGACCCAGTACTTC | CSAFVPQGQETQYF
TRBJ1-5 | - | - | TRBV6-1 | TGTGCCAGCAGCCGAAGAGCAGGAGGGGATCAGCCCCAGCATTTT | CASSRRAGGDQPQHF
TRBJ1-1 | TRBD1 | - | TRBV12-5 | TGTGCTAGTGGCCAAGACAGGGGAGAAGCTTTCTTT | CASGQDRGEAFF
TRBJ2-5 | - | - | TRBV5-1 | TGCGCCAGCAGCTTGAACAGCAAAGAGACCCAGTACTTC | CASSLNSKETQYF
TRBJ1-1 | - | - | TRBV7-2 | TGTGCCAGCAGCTTAGCGGGTGGGGCCACCATGAACACTGAAGCTTTCTTT | CASSLAGGATMNTEAFF
TRBJ2-1 | TRBD2 | - | TRBV27 | TGTGCCAGCAGCAAACCCGTGCGCGGGACTAGCGGGTACAATGAGCAGTTCTTC | CASSKPVRGTSGYNEQFF
TRBJ2-5 | - | - | TRBV5-1 | TGCGCCAGCAGCTTGGTAGTCAGGGAGACCCAGTACTTC | CASSLVVRETQYF
TRBJ1-5 | - | - | TRBV4-3 | TGCGCCAGCAGCCAAGATAGGGGGGGGCATCAGCCCCAGCATTTT | CASSQDRGGHQPQHF
TRBJ2-7 | TRBD2 | - | TRBV6-5 | TGTGCCAGCAGACACGCCGGGACTACCTCCTACGAGCAGTACTTC | CASRHAGTTSYEQYF
TRBJ2-7 | TRBD2 | - | TRBV11-2 | TGTGCCAGCAGCTTAGGAGGTAGCGGGAGGTACGAGCAGTACTTC | CASSLGGSGRYEQYF
TRBJ2-7 | TRBD2 | - | TRBV6-6 | TGTGCCAGCAGGAATACACGGGCGGGAGGTATCTACGAGCAGTACTTC | CASRNTRAGGIYEQYF
TRBJ2-1 | TRBD1 | - | TRBV28 | TGTGCCAGCAGTTTACGGACAGGGTTAAGCTCCTACAATGAGCAGTTCTTC | CASSLRTGLSSYNEQFF
TRBJ2-7 | TRBD2 | - | TRBV25-1 | TGTGCCAGCAGTGAATCCGGGCTAGCGGGAGCCTACGAGCAGTACTTC | CASSESGLAGAYEQYF
TRBJ2-2 | - | - | TRBV5-4 | TGTGCCAGCAGCGTGGGGGGCAGGGGAGACACCGGGGAGCTGTTTTTT | CASSVGGRGDTGELFF
TRBJ2-7 | TRBD2 | once | TRBV28 | TGTGCCAGCAGTTTATCCCAAGCGGGAGGGTTAGAGCAGTACTTC | CASSLSQAGGLEQYF
TRBJ2-7 | - | - | TRBV2 | TGTGCCAGCAGTGATTTCGGTAGTAGCTCCTACGAGCAGTACTTC | CASSDFGSSSYEQYF
TRBJ1-1 | - | few | TRBV29-1 | TGCAGCGTTGAAAGGGTTCTGAACACTGAAGCTTTCTTT | CSVERVLNTEAFF
TRBJ1-2 | - | once | TRBV10-3 | TGTGCCATCGCTGGTCGAGCTAACTATGGCTACACCTTC | CAIAGRANYGYTF
TRBJ2-2 | TRBD2 | - | TRBV13 | TGTGCCAGCAGCCAGCGCACCGGGACTAGCGGGAGGGTCGGGGAGCTGTTTTTT | CASSQRTGTSGRVGELFF
TRBJ1-5 | - | - | TRBV27 | TGTGCCAGCAGTTCGGGCCTAACCCCTAGCAATCAGCCCCAGCATTTT | CASSSGLTPSNQPQHF
TRBJ1-2 | TRBD1 | - | TRBV27 | TGTGCCAGCAGTCCGGGACAGGAGAGGTCAGACGGCTACACCTTC | CASSPGQERSDGYTF
TRBJ2-2 | TRBD1 | - | TRBV7-2 | TGTGCCAGCAGGACGACAGGGGGCACCGGGGAGCTGTTTTTT | CASRTTGGTGELFF
TRBJ2-7 | - | - | TRBV6-5 | TGTGCCAGCAGTTATCAAGACAGGCTGTTCGGCGAGCAGTACTTC | CASSYQDRLFGEQYF
TRBJ2-1 | TRBD1 | - | TRBV18 | TGTGCCAGCTCACCAAATCCGGGACAGCTTTATCTGAATGAGCAGTTCTTC | CASSPNPGQLYLNEQFF
TRBJ1-6 | - | - | TRBV7-9 | TGTGCCAGCAGGTGGGGGACCGAGGATTCACCCCTCCACTTT | CASRWGTEDSPLHF
TRBJ2-1 | TRBD2 | once | TRBV6-4 | TGTGCCAGCAGTGTCCTAGCGGGGAACAATGAGCAGTTCTTC | CASSVLAGNNEQFF